The present entry profiles one T cell receptor (beta chain) with its context. This receptor's antigen is unknown. Base qualities are not provided; no much larger clone lies one nucleotide away. V is clipped by 7 bases and J by 6 bases, and the sequence between their germline boundaries is 17 bases long. Counted from cysteine to phenylalanine, this CDR3 has 14 amino acids. Only the CDR3 part of the read is kept: 42 bases, read in frame from the first base. Library method: 5' RACE. A second roughly 6 to 12 cycle PCR used a sample-barcoded 5' primer and a J-beta primer mix. Each TCR beta cDNA molecule received a unique molecular identifier from a template-switch 5' adaptor carrying 12 random nucleotides. At least 3 million CDR3-containing paired-end reads were obtained from each sample. First-strand cDNA synthesis was performed from all RNA using the Mint cDNA synthesis kit, with priming by a TRBC-specific oligonucleotide. Following uracil-DNA glycosylase treatment, a first 18-cycle PCR with universal primers M1SS and BC2_uni_R was performed on all cDNA. On the study's bioinformatics: Normalization of each sample was performed by random selection of 1 million high-quality reads, each carrying a distinct molecular identifier. Reads with shared molecular identifiers were discarded instead of being binned into consensus sequences. MiTCR, run with a Q25 quality threshold and the strictest error-elimination algorithm, handled CDR3 identification, clonotype clustering and error correction. A nonparametric unseen species model with Euler transformation was used to estimate a lower bound on total TCR beta diversity. TCRdb applied fastp at Q25 and MiXCR to the public reads, then kept only in-frame beta chains. Identical CDR3 proteins give one entry, which carries the most common genes and DNA. TCRdb, not the original authors, processed these V and J calls. Present in this sample are around 2 million distinct CDR3 sequences, around 40% of which were seen just once. Jointly, the top ten make up under 25% of the sample.

Donors were 39 systemically healthy Caucasian individuals from Russia aged roughly 6 to 90 years. Ten milliliters of peripheral blood were drawn from each donor into EDTA-treated Vacutainer tubes. Ficoll-Paque density-gradient centrifugation was used to isolate PBMCs, with at least 7 million obtained per sample. Trizol reagent was used to extract total RNA from PBMCs, with at least 6 micrograms per sample. For every donor, flow cytometry on a PBMC aliquot measured the percentage of naive CD45RAhigh/CD27high T cells. This entry belongs to a study of blood T cells in healthy people across ages (dated by TCRdb to between 2014 and 2016). Background for the entire study: In model experiments, roughly one uniquely barcoded TCR beta cDNA molecule per two T cells was captured by template switching. The study measured age-related changes in TCR beta repertoire diversity using deep sequencing normalized with unique cDNA molecular identifiers. Donors were grouped into four age groups: young (average about 15 years), middle-aged (less than 40), aged (around 66) and long-lived (just over 80). Donors of different ages were randomly distributed across sequencing lanes to avoid experimental bias. The study analyzed two additional independent replicas of 1 million unique cDNA reads from the same blood draw for two donors, one aged 18 to 29 and one aged 80 or older. The full study reports these points: Because the CMV infection status of the donors was unknown, age-related changes in expanded clonotypes may potentially have been confounded. Compared with the aged group, the long-lived group had more naive CD4+ T cells, fewer expanded clones and increased TCR diversity, suggesting age selection. There was a strong correlation between observed TCR beta diversity and the percentage of naive T cells measured by flow cytometry. Bulk unsorted PBMC profiling prevented conclusive comparison of naive and antigen-experienced compartments. Observed TCR beta diversity per million T cells fell roughly linearly with age, and a significant reduction was already apparent by age around 44. Estimates of total diversity from one million sequenced T cells were regarded as lower bounds and underestimates.

The TCR originated in a human donor in good health. Sequences were obtained from blood. The chain employs TRBV12-3 or TRBV12-4 and TRBJ2-3; the D region is possibly TRBD1 or TRBD2, each matching across 5 bases. The DNA sequence follows: TGTGCCAGCACCTGGAGAGGGGCTTTCGATACGCAGTATTTT. It specifies CASTWRGAFDTQYF.